Below, 29 T cell receptor beta chains from the same sample are listed, as sequenced in a study of T cells in localized non-small cell lung cancer. Using immunoSEQ multiplex PCR, the repertoire was profiled, and TCRdb retains in-frame clones only, with some absent. The sample has about 48,000 clones, about 72% seen once. Sequencing was performed on peripheral blood, taken before any cancer treatment. These receptors were obtained from a man aged 40-75 years with stage I squamous cell lung carcinoma.

V and J are TRBV28 and TRBJ2-2, with 9 bases fitting TRBD1. There are 14 residues in the CDR3. The germline CDR1 and CDR2 sequences are MDHEN and SYDVKM. Losses at the gene ends were 7 bases for V and 7 bases for J; bases not matched to a gene: 7. The CDR3 nucleotides are TGTGCCAGCAACGGGGACAGGGCGGTCGGGGAGCTGTTTTTT. This translates into CASNGDRAVGELFF.

The rearrangement uses TRBV4-3 and TRBJ1-2; TRBD1 matches 8 bases. The CDR3 totals 15 residues. CDR1 and CDR2 from the germline V gene are LGHNA and YSLEER. Trimming at V came to 1 base and at J to 4 bases, leaving 5 bases not matched to a gene. CDR3: CASSQGGQAGYGYTF. CDR3 DNA sequence: TGCGCCAGCAGCCAAGGGGGACAGGCTGGCTATGGCTACACCTTC.

This clone was seen once. The chain combines TRBV5-5 with TRBJ2-5, with D maybe TRBD2 (5 bases). V dropped 2 bases and J dropped 2 bases, with 13 bases sitting between them. Germline V gene sequence: CDR1 SGHKS, CDR2 YYEKEE (reference sequence). The CDR3 consists of 15 residues. The CDR3 region is CASSFLLAMQETQYF. CDR3 DNA sequence: TGTGCCAGCAGCTTTCTCCTAGCAATGCAAGAGACCCAGTACTTC.

V is TRBV28 and J is TRBJ2-2, with D possibly TRBD1 on 7 matching bases. The V end was cut by 3 bases, the J end by 5 bases, with 16 bases between. Germline CDR1 and CDR2: MDHEN and SYDVKM. The CDR3 is 16 residues long. DNA for the CDR3: TGTGCCAGCAGTTTTCGGCAGGGGGGAAATACCGGGGAGCTGTTTTTT. Translated, it gives CASSFRQGGNTGELFF. Looking up the rest from reference TRBV28 and TRBJ2-2 gives the full variable domain: DVKVTQSSRYLVKRTGEKVFLECVQDMDHENMFWYRQDPGLGLRLIYFSYDVKMKEKGDIPEGYSVSREKKERFSLILESASTNQTSMYLCASSFRQGGNTGELFFGEGSRLTVL.

V gene TRBV30 combines with J gene TRBJ1-2; D is perhaps TRBD1 (5 bases). Trimming took 1 base from V and 1 from J, leaving 10 bases between them. The length of the CDR3 is 14 residues. Germline CDR1 reads GTSNPN; CDR2 reads SVGIG (reference sequence). CDR3 bases: TGTGCCTGGAGTGGGGGCCTCAATAACTATGGCTACACCTTC. As protein: CAWSGGLNNYGYTF.

J is TRBJ1-5 and V is TRBV27; D may be TRBD1 (6 bases). Germline CDR1 and CDR2: MNHEY and SMNVEV (reference sequence). CDR3 size: 14 residues. V was clipped by 5 bases and J by 7 bases, with 15 bases between them. The CDR3 DNA reads as TGTGCCAGCAGTCCCGGACAGTTACTGCAGCCCCAGCATTTT. Amino acids: CASSPGQLLQPQHF.

The V and J genes are TRBV11-1 and TRBJ2-1; D is unresolved. The V gene lost 5 bases and the J gene lost 6 bases, with 11 bases spanning the gap. In germline, CDR1 is SGHAT, CDR2 FQDESV (reference sequence). The CDR3 consists of 13 residues. Written as DNA, the CDR3 is TGTGCCAGCAGCCGGGTCTGGGGCAATGAGCAGTTCTTC. Translating gives CASSRVWGNEQFF.

This chain links TRBV6-1 with TRBJ1-4; D call uncertain. Trimming took off 7 bases at V and 5 bases at J, with 5 bases between the two ends. CDR1 and CDR2 (germline): MNHNS, SASEGT. The CDR3 totals 11 residues. The CDR3 DNA is TGTGCCAGCATTCGAAATGAAAAACTGTTTTTT. It yields the protein CASIRNEKLFF.

The chain joins TRBV18 to TRBJ1-6; 7 nucleotides line up with TRBD1. CDR3 size: 14 residues. The germline CDR1 and CDR2 sequences are KGHSH and LQKENI. The V segment lost 6 bases and the J segment 9 bases; nucleotides outside the gene matches: 8. CDR3 sequence reads: CASSLDREGSPLHF. DNA of the CDR3: TGTGCCAGCTCTCTAGACAGGGAGGGTTCACCCCTCCACTTT.

The sample holds a few counts of this clone. This chain connects TRBV28 to TRBJ1-6, with D maybe TRBD1 (6 bases). V lost 8 bases to trimming and J lost 10 bases, with 21 bases between them. This CDR3 is built from 15 residues. Germline V gene sequence: CDR1 MDHEN, CDR2 SYDVKM. The CDR3: CASGQQGGGGSPLHF. The CDR3 DNA reads as TGTGCCAGCGGACAACAGGGCGGAGGAGGGTCACCCCTCCACTTT.

CDR3 coding DNA: TGTGCCAGCTCACCGATGGACGAGCAGTACTTC. Translation: CASSPMDEQYF. This chain connects TRBV18 to TRBJ2-7, with unresolved D. Trimming took 3 bases from V and 5 from J, leaving 5 bases between them. The CDR3 sequence is 11 residues long. Per the germline V gene, CDR1 is KGHSH and CDR2 is LQKENI.

The chain links TRBV7-9 to TRBJ2-7, with D uncertain. The CDR3 has 12 amino acids. Per the germline V gene, CDR1 is SEHNR and CDR2 is FQNEAQ (reference sequence). Trimming removed 1 base at V and 5 bases at J, with 6 bases between. The CDR3 sequence is CASSLVVDEQYF. DNA of the CDR3: TGTGCCAGCAGCTTAGTGGTCGACGAGCAGTACTTC.

The CDR3 sequence: CASKGSAGGYTF. The DNA for the CDR3 is TGTGCCAGCAAAGGGTCTGCGGGAGGCTACACCTTC. V and J are TRBV2 and TRBJ1-2; no firm D call. V lost 7 bases to trimming and J lost 8 bases, with 14 bases between them. Per germline, CDR1 SNHLY and CDR2 FYNNEI. This CDR3 region has 12 residues.

The chain joins TRBV28 to TRBJ2-3, with 8 bases that match TRBD1. The CDR3 has 17 residues. The germline CDR1 and CDR2 sequences are MDHEN and SYDVKM. Unmatched junction bases numbered 11, after V lost 5 bases and J lost 1 base. CDR3 protein: CASSTLHATGGTDTQYF. The CDR3 DNA follows: TGTGCCAGCAGTACCCTCCACGCGACAGGGGGCACAGATACGCAGTATTTT.

The V and J genes are TRBV5-6 and TRBJ2-7, with TRBD1 matching 8 bases. The CDR3 consists of 15 residues. V gave up 1 base and J gave up 3 bases; unmatched junction bases: 6. CDR1 and CDR2 from the germline V gene are SGHDT and YYEEEE. In nucleotides, the CDR3 is TGTGCCAGCAGCTTGTGGGACAGGCGACTCTACGAGCAGTACTTC. It yields the protein CASSLWDRRLYEQYF.

The CDR3 region has the DNA TGTGCCAGCAGCTTAGGGACAGGCCTTTACAATGAGCAGTTCTTC. The encoded protein is CASSLGTGLYNEQFF. The chain uses TRBV7-8 and TRBJ2-1; 7 bases fit TRBD1. The germline V gene encodes CDR1 SGHVS and CDR2 FQNEAQ. V lost 1 base to trimming and J lost 4 bases; unmatched junction nucleotides: 4. This CDR3 comprises 15 residues.

A few counts support this clone. The chain is built from TRBV4-3 and TRBJ2-7, with unresolved D. CDR1 is LGHNA, CDR2 YSLEER, per germline. This CDR3 region has 15 residues. Trimming shortened V by 5 bases and J by 0 bases, and 14 bases separated the two germline ends. CDR3 sequence: CASSTTHRSSYEQYF. Here the CDR3 DNA reads TGCGCCAGCAGCACCACCCACAGAAGCTCCTACGAGCAGTACTTC.

This clone has more than one count but fewer than ten. V gene TRBV5-1 combines with J gene TRBJ2-4, with 11 bases fitting TRBD1. From germline, CDR1 is SGHRS and CDR2 YFSETQ. The length of the CDR3 is 16 residues. The V segment lost 0 bases and the J segment 5 bases; nucleotides outside the gene matches: 4. The CDR3 region is CASSLAGQGAQNIQYF. The CDR3 region has the DNA TGCGCCAGCAGCTTGGCTGGACAGGGGGCCCAAAACATTCAGTACTTC.

The chain has TRBV14 and TRBJ1-6; perhaps TRBD1 as D (5 bases). The V gene lost 0 bases and the J gene lost 10 bases, with 16 bases spanning the gap. Germline values: CDR1 SGHDN, CDR2 FVKESK. The CDR3 runs to 16 residues. The CDR3 DNA follows: TGTGCCAGCAGCCAAGATATTTGGGAGGGGCGGTCACCCCTCCACTTT. Translation gives CASSQDIWEGRSPLHF. The variable domain in full, completed from reference TRBV14 and TRBJ1-6, reads EAGVTQFPSHSVIEKGQTVTLRCDPISGHDNLYWYRRVMGKEIKFLLHFVKESKQDESGMPNNRFLAERTGGTYSTLKVQPAELEDSGVYFCASSQDIWEGRSPLHFGNGTRLTVT.

Written as DNA, the CDR3 is TGTGCCAGCCAGGCTGGGACAGATCCAGATACGCAGTATTTT. Translated, it gives CASQAGTDPDTQYF. The chain couples TRBV19 to TRBJ2-3, with TRBD1 identical over 7 bases. V lost 9 bases to trimming and J lost 4 bases; unmatched junction nucleotides: 10. This CDR3 region has 14 residues. Germline V gene sequence: CDR1 LNHDA, CDR2 SQIVND (reference sequence).

The chain carries TRBV27 and TRBJ1-2; 7 nucleotides align to TRBD1. Germline trimming cut 2 bases from V and 4 bases from J; bases unmatched to any gene: 7. The CDR3 runs 15 residues. From germline, CDR1 is MNHEY and CDR2 SMNVEV (reference sequence). This chain's CDR3 is CASSLRGDRFYGYTF. CDR3 nucleotides: TGTGCCAGCAGTTTAAGGGGGGACAGATTCTATGGCTACACCTTC.

A single count supports this clone. This rearrangement joins TRBV13 to TRBJ2-7; D uncertain. V was shortened by 1 base and J by 3 bases, with 10 bases between the two germline ends. The CDR3 is made up of 14 amino acids. Germline values: CDR1 PRHDT, CDR2 FYEKMQ (reference sequence). The CDR3 loop reads CASSLVGQLYEQYF. CDR3 DNA: TGTGCCAGCAGCTTAGTTGGGCAACTCTACGAGCAGTACTTC.

This clone has a handful of counts. The rearrangement links TRBV29-1 to TRBJ2-1; 8 bases line up with TRBD2. From germline, CDR1 is SQVTM and CDR2 ANQGSEA. This CDR3 comprises 12 residues. The J segment lost 9 bases and the V segment lost 6 bases, leaving 7 bases of the junction unmatched. CDR3 in amino acids: CSVPGGPSEQFF. In DNA form, the CDR3 reads TGCAGCGTCCCGGGGGGGCCGAGTGAGCAGTTCTTC.

The chain recombines TRBV6-4 with TRBJ2-1; perhaps TRBD1 as D (5 bases). Trimming removed 0 bases at V and 15 bases at J, with 12 bases between. Germline V lookup: CDR1 MRHNA, CDR2 SNTAGT. The CDR3 runs 12 residues. CDR3 nucleotide sequence: TGTGCCAGCAGTGACTCGGGGCAGCCGTCGTTCTTC. It is translated as CASSDSGQPSFF.

The gene calls are TRBV2 and TRBJ1-4, with 8 bases that match TRBD1. J gave up 4 bases and V 6 bases, and 7 bases lay outside the gene matches. The CDR3 is 15 residues long. CDR1 is SNHLY, CDR2 FYNNEI, per germline. In DNA, the CDR3 is TGTGCCAGCAGCGCACTCACAGGGGGTAATGAAAAACTGTTTTTT. It translates to CASSALTGGNEKLFF.

The chain recombines TRBV19 with TRBJ2-1; TRBD2 aligns across 7 bases. This CDR3 region has 15 residues. With V trimmed by 8 bases and J by 7 bases, 14 bases remained unmatched. Looked up from germline, CDR1 is LNHDA and CDR2 is SQIVND (reference sequence). The CDR3 loop is CASSRGTTRGNEQFF. The CDR3 nucleotides are TGTGCCAGTTCAAGAGGGACTACACGAGGGAATGAGCAGTTCTTC.

Turning to this clone: Distinct nucleotide sequences in the sample also encode this CDR3. J is TRBJ1-2 and V is TRBV7-2, with 9 bases identical to TRBD1. V lost 5 bases to trimming and J lost 4 bases; unmatched junction nucleotides: 2. In germline, CDR1 is SGHTA, CDR2 FQGNSA. This CDR3 spans 13 amino acids. The CDR3 here is CASSRQGVYGYTF. CDR3 sequence (DNA): TGTGCCAGCAGCCGACAGGGGGTCTATGGCTACACCTTC.

The rearrangement joins TRBV30 to TRBJ2-3, with D hard to call. CDR1 GTSNPN and CDR2 SVGIG come from the germline V gene (reference sequence). Trimming left V 2 bases short and J 5 bases short, with 8 bases between. The CDR3 length is 12 residues. The CDR3 coding sequence is TGTGCCTGGAGTCTAATTGGAGATACGCAGTATTTT. It yields the protein CAWSLIGDTQYF.

V is TRBV18 and J is TRBJ2-5; D call uncertain. This CDR3 is built from 11 residues. CDR1 KGHSH and CDR2 LQKENI come from the germline V gene. With 6 bases removed from V and 2 bases from J, the gap between germline ends came to 4 bases. This CDR3 is CASSSQETQYF. CDR3 bases: TGTGCCAGCTCTTCACAAGAGACCCAGTACTTC.